The entry below gives a single T cell receptor beta chain sequence along with its context. Its antigen is currently unknown. The data originate from a study of T-cell reconstitution after alpha-beta-depleted transplantation in children. Overall study results and limits: Surviving thymic progenitors and recipient T cells were the source of high TCRbeta diversity at day 60 in some patients. T-cell counts and diversity at one year following transplant were attributed mainly to newly produced T cells. Several hundred expanded graft clones reportedly were the source of alpha-beta T cells about two months after transplant.

Preparation of the TCRbeta library used unique molecular identifiers. TCRdb fed the PCR reads into MiXCR, producing one record per CDR3 protein. The data contain about 900,000 distinct CDR3 sequences, 25% to 35% of them singletons. Per the germline V gene, CDR1 is SGHAT and CDR2 is FQDESV (reference sequence). With 3 bases removed from V and 6 bases from J, the gap between germline ends came to 12 bases. The CDR3 is 14 residues long. This chain uses TRBV11-1 with TRBJ2-1; a weak D match, TRBD1 (7 bases). The sequence was collected from a boy less than two years old who had a stem cell transplant for SCID, so the T cells may come from the graft donor. The starting material was PBMCs, mostly from graft donor cells, obtained 360 days after TCRalphabeta/CD19-depleted stem cell transplant. The CDR3 sequence: CASSFRRGLNEQFF. The CDR3 DNA is TGTGCCAGCAGCTTTAGGAGGGGGCTCAATGAGCAGTTCTTC.